Here is one T cell receptor beta chain with its context. What it recognizes is unknown. It was with 60 Vbeta and 13 Jbeta primers that the PCR ran. This table comes from immunoSEQ multiplex PCR, and its TCRdb copy is limited to in-frame clones, with some not included. The table has 150,000 to 200,000 clones, 55% to 80% seen once. This record comes from a study of cytomegalovirus exposure and HLA in healthy donors. Findings and caveats of the study: Previous analysis showed most TCR beta V segments were productive about 87% or about 30% of the time. Among donors in an Asian-associated ancestry cluster, a later analysis reportedly found fewer N-insertions than the roughly 670-donor mean. Sequencing depth roughly uniform across donors was assumed in presence/absence analyses.

Trimming removed 6 bases from V and 0 bases from J; junction bases left unmatched: 6. Germline assignment: CDR1 LNHDA and CDR2 SQIVND (reference sequence). This CDR3 has 16 residues. This clonotype was obtained from a woman aged 18-35 years in good health and CMV-seropositive. The sequencing input was PBMCs. The chain links TRBV19 to TRBJ1-4, with TRBD1 identical over 8 bases. In nucleotides, the CDR3 is TGTGCCAGTAGAAGACAGGGGCGCTCAACTAATGAAAAACTGTTTTTT. This encodes CASRRQGRSTNEKLFF. The variable domain in full, with the rest retrieved from reference TRBV19 and TRBJ1-4, is DGGITQSPKYLFRKEGQNVTLSCEQNLNHDAMYWYRQDPGQGLRLIYYSQIVNDFQKGDIAEGYSVSREKKESFPLTVTSAQKNPTAFYLCASRRQGRSTNEKLFFGSGTQLSVL.